This T cell receptor (beta chain) was identified during a study of blood T cell repertoires in COVID-19. Study details: PBMCs, B-cell-depleted T cells, or T cells provided the cDNA or gDNA that made up the material.

Cohort placement rested on clinical history that participants reported themselves. The study recruited exposed participants who had met a COVID-19 case within 2 weeks before entry. Source study methods: For nucleated cells, counts were estimated from reference gene primer amplification. This table comes from immunoSEQ multiplex PCR, and its TCRdb copy is limited to in-frame clones, with some not included. From that table come the V and J calls and clone size; the DNA was used to work out D and trimming. The data show 250,000 to 350,000 clones, with around 92% seen just once and approximately 2.9% held by the top ten. V was shortened by 6 bases and J by 10 bases, with 13 bases between the two germline ends. The CDR3 totals 13 residues. Germline loops: CDR1 SNHLY, CDR2 FYNNEI.

The receptor comes from a woman between 50 and 59 years old who had been exposed to COVID-19. The rearrangement uses TRBV2 and TRBJ1-6, with unresolved D. The source material was PBMCs or T cells enriched from blood (not recorded which). The CDR3 DNA sequence: TGTGCCAGCAGGGTGCTAGGGAGATCACCCCTCCACTTT. This sequence encodes CASRVLGRSPLHF.